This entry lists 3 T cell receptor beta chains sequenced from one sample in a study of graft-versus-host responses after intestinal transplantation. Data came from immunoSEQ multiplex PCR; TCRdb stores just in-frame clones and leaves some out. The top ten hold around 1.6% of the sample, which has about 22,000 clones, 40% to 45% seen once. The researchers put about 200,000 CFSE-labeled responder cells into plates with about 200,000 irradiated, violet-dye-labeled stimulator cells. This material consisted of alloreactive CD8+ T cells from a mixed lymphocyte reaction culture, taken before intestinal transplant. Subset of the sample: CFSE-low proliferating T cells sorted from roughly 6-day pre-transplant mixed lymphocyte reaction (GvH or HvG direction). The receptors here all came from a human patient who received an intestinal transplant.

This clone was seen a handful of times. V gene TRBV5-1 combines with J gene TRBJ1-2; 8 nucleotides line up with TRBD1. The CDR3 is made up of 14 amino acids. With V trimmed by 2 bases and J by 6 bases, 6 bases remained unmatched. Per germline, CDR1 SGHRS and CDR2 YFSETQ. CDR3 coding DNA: TGCGCCAGCAGCTTAAGGGCAGGGGGCAATGGCTACACCTTC. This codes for CASSLRAGGNGYTF.

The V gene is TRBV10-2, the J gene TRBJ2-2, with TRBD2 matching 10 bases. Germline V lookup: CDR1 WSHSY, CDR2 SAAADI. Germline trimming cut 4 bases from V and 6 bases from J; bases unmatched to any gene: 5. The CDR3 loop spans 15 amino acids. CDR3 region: CASSASGRGSGELFF. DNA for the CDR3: TGCGCCAGCAGTGCAAGCGGGAGGGGGTCCGGGGAGCTGTTTTTT.

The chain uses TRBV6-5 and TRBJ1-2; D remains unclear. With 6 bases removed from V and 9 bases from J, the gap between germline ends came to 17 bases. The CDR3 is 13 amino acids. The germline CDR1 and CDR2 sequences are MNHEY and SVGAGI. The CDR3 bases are TGTGCCAGCAGAAAGCACGGGCCTAACTGCTACACCTTC. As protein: CASRKHGPNCYTF.